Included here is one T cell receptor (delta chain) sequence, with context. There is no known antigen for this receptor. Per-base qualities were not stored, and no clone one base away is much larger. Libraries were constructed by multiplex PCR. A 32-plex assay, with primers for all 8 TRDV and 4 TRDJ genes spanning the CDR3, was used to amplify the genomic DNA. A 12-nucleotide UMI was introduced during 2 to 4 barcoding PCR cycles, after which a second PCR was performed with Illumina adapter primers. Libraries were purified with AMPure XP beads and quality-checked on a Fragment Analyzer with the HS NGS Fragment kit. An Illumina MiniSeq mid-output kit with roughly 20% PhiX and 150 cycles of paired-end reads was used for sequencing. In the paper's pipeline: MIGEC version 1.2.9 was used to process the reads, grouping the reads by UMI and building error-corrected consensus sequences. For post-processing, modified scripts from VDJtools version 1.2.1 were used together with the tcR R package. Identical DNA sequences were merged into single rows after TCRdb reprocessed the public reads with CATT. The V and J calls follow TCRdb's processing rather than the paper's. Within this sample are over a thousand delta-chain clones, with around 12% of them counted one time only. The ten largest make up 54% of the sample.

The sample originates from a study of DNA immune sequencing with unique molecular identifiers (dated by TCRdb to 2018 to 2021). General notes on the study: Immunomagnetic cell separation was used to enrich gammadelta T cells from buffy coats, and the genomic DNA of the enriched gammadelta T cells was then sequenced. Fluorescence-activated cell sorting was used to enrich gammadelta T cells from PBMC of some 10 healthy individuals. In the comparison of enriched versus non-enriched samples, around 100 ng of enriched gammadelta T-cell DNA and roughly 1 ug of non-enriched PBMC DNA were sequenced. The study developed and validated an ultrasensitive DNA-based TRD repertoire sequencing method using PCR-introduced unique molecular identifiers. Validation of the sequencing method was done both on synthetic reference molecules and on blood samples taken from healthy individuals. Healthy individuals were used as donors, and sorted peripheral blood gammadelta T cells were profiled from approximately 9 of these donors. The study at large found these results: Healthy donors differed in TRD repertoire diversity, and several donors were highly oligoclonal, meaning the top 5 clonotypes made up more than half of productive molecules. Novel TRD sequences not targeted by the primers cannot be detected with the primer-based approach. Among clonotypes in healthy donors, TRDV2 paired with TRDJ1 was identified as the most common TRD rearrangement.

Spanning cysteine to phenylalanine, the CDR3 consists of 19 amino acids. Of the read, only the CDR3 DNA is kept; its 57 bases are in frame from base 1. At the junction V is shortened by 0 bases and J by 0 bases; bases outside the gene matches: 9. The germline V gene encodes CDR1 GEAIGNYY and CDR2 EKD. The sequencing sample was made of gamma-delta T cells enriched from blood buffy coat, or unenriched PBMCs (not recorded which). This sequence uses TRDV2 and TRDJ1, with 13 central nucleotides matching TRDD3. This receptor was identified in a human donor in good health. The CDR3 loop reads CACDTLLGDTEINTDKLIF. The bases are TGTGCCTGTGACACCCTACTGGGGGATACGGAGATTAACACCGATAAACTCATCTTT.